This entry is about one T cell receptor (beta chain). The antigen remains undetermined. cDNA synthesis used the whole RNA isolate, giving expressed TCRB sequences. TCRdb's copy holds only in-frame clones and misses some; the assay was immunoSEQ multiplex PCR. Here the sample spans nearly 700,000 clones, around 15% being singletons. These data are taken from a study of beta chain features in type 1 diabetes. Study findings and constraints: The naive, central memory and Treg TCRB repertoires showed an apparent similarity that was greater among patients than among healthy donors. Patients with Type 1 diabetes showed moderately but significantly shorter TCRB CDR3s in all four CD4+ subsets.

CDR3 length: 12 amino acids. Germline V gene data show CDR1 as SEHNR and CDR2 as FQNEAQ (reference sequence). Trimming stripped 8 bases from V and 5 bases from J, with 12 bases between. Material for sequencing was naive CD4+ T cells from blood. V usage is TRBV7-9 and J usage is TRBJ1-2; D remains ambiguous. The TCR comes from a man aged 18 to 30 with type 1 diabetes. For the CDR3, the DNA is TGTGCCAGCGGAGGGAGCGGGTATGGCTACACCTTC. Its translation: CASGGSGYGYTF.